Listed here are 3 T cell receptor delta chains from one sample, sequenced in a study of gamma-delta T cells after stem cell transplantation. TCRdb redid clone calling on the RT-PCR reads using CATT. The sample has some 2,400 delta-chain clones, approximately 2.5% seen once. The specimen sequenced was gamma-delta T cells. Receptors originate from a human donor. It is not recorded whose cells these are; they may come from a transplant donor.

This clone was found a few times. CDR3 in DNA: TGTGCCTGTGACACTGGTGGGGGTCGTAGCTCCTGGGACACCCGACAGATGTTTTTC. Translated: CACDTGGGRSSWDTRQMFF. V gene TRDV2 combines with J gene TRDJ3; TRDD3 might be the D (6 bases). The CDR3 sequence is 19 residues long. The germline gives CDR1 GEAIGNYY, CDR2 EKD. V lost 1 base, J lost 0 bases, and 15 bases lay in between.

As for this clone: A far larger clone is a single base away, which makes a read error likely. This chain connects TRDV2 to TRDJ3; a weak D match, TRDD3 (6 bases). The length of the CDR3 is 17 residues. Germline CDR1 is GEAIGNYY and CDR2 is EKD. The ends were cut back, 1 base at V and 5 bases at J, with 14 bases in the middle. CDR3 loop: CACDTVLGGRDTRQMFF. CDR3 bases: TGTGCCTGTGACACAGTACTGGGAGGCCGGGACACCCGACAGATGTTTTTC.

Within the sample, this clone is hyperexpanded. Other DNA sequences within the sample encode an identical CDR3. The CDR3 loop is CACDTASPSSWDTRQMFF. The CDR3 coding sequence is TGTGCCTGTGACACCGCGTCTCCTAGCTCCTGGGACACCCGACAGATGTTTTTC. The chain has TRDV2 and TRDJ3, with D tentatively TRDD2 (5 bases). CDR1 and CDR2 (germline): GEAIGNYY, EKD. Trimming took 0 bases from V and 0 from J, leaving 11 bases between them. This CDR3 spans 18 amino acids.